The 13 T cell receptor beta chains given below trace back to one sample, sequenced in a study of blood T cell repertoires in COVID-19. Only in-frame clones appear in the TCRdb table, and some are missing; sequencing was by immunoSEQ multiplex PCR. The table includes under 70,000 clones, 70% to 80% detected once. The sample comprised peripheral blood. The receptors here all came from a man in his sixties with acute or convalescent COVID-19.

A single count supports this clone. The CDR3 here is CSAGTGRESGEQYF. The CDR3 region has the DNA TGCAGCGCGGGGACGGGGCGGGAGAGTGGCGAGCAGTACTTC. J is TRBJ2-7 and V is TRBV29-1; the match to TRBD2 covers 7 bases. The CDR3 sequence is 14 residues long. The V and J ends lost 7 bases and 6 bases, in that order; junction bases with no gene match: 15. The V gene's germline CDR1 is SQVTM and CDR2 ANQGSEA.

The chain links TRBV7-2 to TRBJ2-7, with 11 bases fitting TRBD2. Per the germline V gene, CDR1 is SGHTA and CDR2 is FQGNSA. The ends lost 7 bases at V and 4 bases at J; junction bases unmatched: 9. The CDR3 runs 15 residues. The CDR3 sequence: CASTRLAGPLYEQYF. As DNA, the CDR3 is TGTGCCAGCACCAGACTAGCGGGACCCCTTTACGAGCAGTACTTC.

The chain joins TRBV7-3 to TRBJ2-1; 8 bases match TRBD2. The V and J ends lost 5 bases and 12 bases, in that order; junction bases with no gene match: 18. CDR1 SGHTA and CDR2 FQGTGA come from the germline V gene. The CDR3 spans 16 residues. CDR3: CASSVQPGTSFGRQFF. The CDR3 DNA follows: TGTGCCAGCAGCGTCCAACCCGGGACTAGTTTTGGCCGGCAGTTCTTC.

The chain joins TRBV14 to TRBJ1-3; unclear D gene. The germline V gene has CDR1 SGHDN and CDR2 FVKESK. The V end was cut by 4 bases, the J end by 4 bases, with 17 bases between. This CDR3 is 16 amino acids long. CDR3 bases: TGTGCCAGCAGCCGATTCCTCGAGGCGCCCGGAAACACCATATATTTT. Its translation is CASSRFLEAPGNTIYF.

The V call is TRBV6-2 or TRBV6-3, the J call TRBJ1-1, with 7 bases matching TRBD1. Germline V gene data show CDR1 as MNHEY and CDR2 as SVGEGT. V dropped 6 bases and J dropped 1; count of bases not matched to a gene: 5. The CDR3 runs 14 residues. The CDR3 DNA reads as TGTGCCAGCAGCCTACAGGGGTCGAACACTGAAGCTTTCTTT. Amino acids: CASSLQGSNTEAFF.

This clone was recorded a few times. The V gene is TRBV5-4, the J gene TRBJ1-1, with TRBD1 matching 8 bases. The CDR3 consists of 15 residues. After removal of 4 bases from V and 4 bases from J, the junction contained 9 bases not matched to a gene. The germline CDR1 and CDR2 sequences are SGHNT and YYREEE (reference sequence). DNA of the CDR3: TGTGCCAGCAGCCAGGACAGGGACAGGAGCACTGAAGCTTTCTTT. Translation: CASSQDRDRSTEAFF.

This chain uses TRBV7-9 with TRBJ1-1; D call uncertain. V lost 1 base and J lost 1, with 10 bases in between. Germline assignment: CDR1 SEHNR and CDR2 FQNEAQ (reference sequence). The CDR3 extends over 15 amino acids. The CDR3 sequence is CASSLGVSGNTEAFF. The DNA of the CDR3 is TGTGCCAGCAGCTTAGGGGTTTCGGGGAACACTGAAGCTTTCTTT.

The V call is TRBV28, the J call TRBJ1-5; weak D call: TRBD1 (5 bases). The V gene lost 5 bases and the J gene lost 6 bases, with 11 bases spanning the gap. Germline V lookup: CDR1 MDHEN, CDR2 SYDVKM. The CDR3 totals 13 residues. For the CDR3, the DNA is TGTGCCAGCAGTGCCTCCAGGGCTCAGCCCCAGCATTTT. This translates into CASSASRAQPQHF.

V is TRBV19 and J is TRBJ2-3; 8 positions match TRBD2. V gave up 6 bases and J gave up 4 bases; unmatched junction bases: 6. The V gene's germline CDR1 is LNHDA and CDR2 SQIVND (reference sequence). This CDR3 spans 14 amino acids. This CDR3 is CASRRTSSPDTQYF. The DNA for the CDR3 is TGTGCCAGTAGGCGGACTAGCAGCCCAGATACGCAGTATTTT.

This rearrangement joins TRBV15 to TRBJ2-5; D is unresolved. CDR3 size: 15 residues. V lost 0 bases, J lost 0 bases, and 8 bases lay in between. Germline-derived CDR1 and CDR2 are LNHNV and YYDKDF (reference sequence). As DNA, the CDR3 is TGTGCCACCAGCAGAGATCCTAGGTACCAAGAGACCCAGTACTTC. Residues: CATSRDPRYQETQYF.

The rearrangement links TRBV2 to TRBJ2-7; D might be TRBD1 (5 bases). The V end was cut by 9 bases, the J end by 1 base, with 10 bases between. CDR1 is SNHLY and CDR2 is FYNNEI in the germline V gene. The CDR3 length is 12 residues. The CDR3 region has the DNA TGTGCCAGTGACAGTGGGTCCTACGAGCAGTACTTC. As protein: CASDSGSYEQYF.

The V call is TRBV5-4, the J call TRBJ2-2; unclear D gene. Trimming left V 2 bases short and J 0 bases short, with 8 bases between. The germline gives CDR1 SGHNT, CDR2 YYREEE (reference sequence). This CDR3 has 15 amino acids. CDR3 amino acids: CASSLELSNTGELFF. Written as DNA, the CDR3 is TGTGCCAGCAGCTTAGAACTCTCGAACACCGGGGAGCTGTTTTTT.

The chain is built from TRBV30 and TRBJ1-4; D possibly corresponds to TRBD1 (5 bases). Germline lookup yields CDR1 GTSNPN and CDR2 SVGIG (reference sequence). V lost 4 bases to trimming and J lost 10 bases, with 19 bases between them. The CDR3 has 14 residues. This CDR3 is CAWTPFVGGGKLFF. The DNA for the CDR3 is TGTGCCTGGACCCCCTTCGTGGGGGGAGGAAAACTGTTTTTT.